The 13 T cell receptor beta chains given below trace back to one sample, sequenced in a study of post-analysis software for immune sequencing data. Unique-molecular-identifier-tagged TCR beta cDNA libraries were used. MiXCR, run by TCRdb on the PCR reads, gives a single entry per CDR3 protein. The sample has 820,000 or so distinct CDR3 sequences, about 50% seen once. These receptors are not linked to any known antigen. Study observations and caveats: The five TRBV segments detected at higher frequency in patients than in controls included TRBV5-6, TRBV5-1 and TRBV20-1.

Sequenced: blood. All receptors derive from a girl between 5 and 17 years old with multiple sclerosis.

The V call is TRBV12-3 or TRBV12-4, the J call TRBJ2-7, with D unresolved. Deletions cut 2 bases from V and 5 bases from J, with 13 bases between. This CDR3 has 14 amino acids. The CDR3 region is CASSLSPLVHEQYF. CDR3 coding DNA: TGTGCCAGCAGTTTATCCCCTTTGGTCCACGAGCAGTACTTC.

J is TRBJ1-1 and V is TRBV29-1, with D maybe TRBD1 (5 bases). Trimming shortened V by 1 base and J by 4 bases, and 10 bases separated the two germline ends. The CDR3 contains 13 residues. CDR1 is SQVTM, CDR2 ANQGSEA, per germline. In DNA form, the CDR3 reads TGCAGCGTTGAAGGGGTTGGGGGCACTGAAGCTTTCTTT. This encodes CSVEGVGGTEAFF.

The gene calls are TRBV20-1 and TRBJ2-1; no reliable D call. V lost 5 bases and J lost 0, with 17 bases in between. There are 16 residues in the CDR3. Germline CDR1 DFQATT, CDR2 SNEGSKA (reference sequence). The chain's CDR3 is CSAPMRLQSSYNEQFF. In DNA form, the CDR3 reads TGCAGTGCTCCCATGCGCCTACAGAGCTCCTACAATGAGCAGTTCTTC.

The chain combines TRBV11-2 with TRBJ2-1; 12 bases are a match to TRBD2. Germline V gene data show CDR1 as SGHAT and CDR2 as FQNNGV. This CDR3 is built from 16 residues. Trimming cost V 1 base and J 9 bases; bases outside gene matches: 7. CDR3 in DNA: TGTGCCAGCAGCTTAGGGGCTAGCGGGAGGGTAAGTGAGCAGTTCTTC. It translates to CASSLGASGRVSEQFF.

This sequence joins TRBV12-3 or TRBV12-4 and TRBJ2-1; TRBD2 matches at 10 bases. With 4 bases clipped from V and 3 bases from J, the junction kept 6 bases outside the gene matches. This CDR3 spans 16 amino acids. The CDR3: CASSSQVAGGYNEQFF. CDR3 DNA sequence: TGTGCCAGCAGTTCACAAGTAGCGGGAGGCTACAATGAGCAGTTCTTC.

CDR3 loop: CASSIRFSRYEQYF. The CDR3 DNA reads TGTGCCAGCAGTATCCGGTTTTCCCGCTACGAGCAGTACTTC. J is TRBJ2-7 and V is TRBV12-3 or TRBV12-4; D is ambiguous. With 5 bases removed from V and 3 bases from J, the gap between germline ends came to 14 bases. This CDR3 region has 14 residues.

V usage is TRBV20-1 and J usage is TRBJ2-1, with D tentatively TRBD2 (5 bases). Germline V gives CDR1 DFQATT, CDR2 SNEGSKA (reference sequence). This CDR3 has 16 residues. Deletions cut 0 bases from V and 1 base from J, with 13 bases between. The CDR3 DNA follows: TGCAGTGCTAGAGATCCTCGGAGAGGGTCCTACAATGAGCAGTTCTTC. Translating it yields CSARDPRRGSYNEQFF.

This clonotype was found many times. The chain has TRBV20-1 and TRBJ2-7, with 8 bases lining up with TRBD2. Germline CDR1 reads DFQATT; CDR2 reads SNEGSKA (reference sequence). After removal of 2 bases from V and 2 bases from J, the junction contained 8 bases not matched to a gene. The length of the CDR3 is 15 residues. The chain's CDR3 is CSARPQGAGAYEQYF. CDR3 bases: TGCAGTGCTAGACCCCAGGGAGCGGGAGCCTACGAGCAGTACTTC.

The CDR3 nucleotides are TGTGCCAGCAGCCCAGGGTCAGGGGCCGTTGGAAATGAGCAGTTCTTC. Translated: CASSPGSGAVGNEQFF. The chain couples TRBV3-1 to TRBJ2-1; D may be TRBD1 (6 bases). This CDR3 region has 16 residues. Germline values: CDR1 LGHDT, CDR2 YNNKEL (reference sequence). V lost 4 bases to trimming and J lost 7 bases, with 20 bases between them.

This clonotype was picked up one time. The CDR3 spells CASAEVLSHGYTF. CDR3 DNA: TGTGCCAGCGCCGAAGTTTTAAGTCATGGCTACACCTTC. V gene TRBV12-3 or TRBV12-4 combines with J gene TRBJ1-2; D ambiguous. V shed 8 bases and J shed 6 bases, with 16 bases lying between them. CDR3 length: 13 amino acids.

This chain uses TRBV3-1 with TRBJ1-1; D gene uncertain. Trimming removed 5 bases at V and 4 bases at J, with 14 bases between. Germline V gene lookup returns CDR1 LGHDT and CDR2 YNNKEL (reference sequence). This CDR3 has 14 amino acids. In DNA, the CDR3 is TGTGCCAGCAGCTTTCGGGATTTTGCCACTGAAGCTTTCTTT. Its protein is CASSFRDFATEAFF.

This clonotype was recorded a few times. This chain uses TRBV29-1 with TRBJ2-1; the match to TRBD1 covers 12 bases. CDR1 SQVTM and CDR2 ANQGSEA come from the germline V gene. V dropped 2 bases and J dropped 4; count of bases not matched to a gene: 6. CDR3 size: 16 residues. In nucleotides, the CDR3 is TGCAGCGTTGAACTCCGGGACAGGGGGCAGTACAATGAGCAGTTCTTC. This gives the protein CSVELRDRGQYNEQFF.

This chain connects TRBV15 to TRBJ1-1, with 12 bases matching TRBD1. J lost 3 bases, V lost 5 bases, and 4 bases had no gene match. Germline V gives CDR1 LNHNV, CDR2 YYDKDF (reference sequence). The CDR3 spans 15 residues. This CDR3 reads CATSGGQGAYTEAFF. DNA for the CDR3: TGTGCCACCAGCGGGGGACAGGGGGCTTACACTGAAGCTTTCTTT.